Below are 20 T cell receptor beta chains sequenced from a single sample in a study of cytomegalovirus exposure and HLA in healthy donors. Both 60 Vbeta primers and 13 Jbeta primers went into the PCR. Profiled with immunoSEQ multiplex PCR; TCRdb holds only in-frame clones, not every one. The sample lists about 140,000 clones; roughly 77% were seen once. The sequenced sample was PBMCs. The receptors originated from a man aged 30 to 45 in good health and CMV-seronegative.

The CDR3 loop is CASSLVGTGRGIQETQYF. In DNA, the CDR3 is TGTGCCAGCAGTTTAGTGGGTACAGGGAGGGGGATTCAAGAGACCCAGTACTTC. The rearrangement links TRBV28 to TRBJ2-5, with D possibly TRBD2 on 7 matching bases. This CDR3 has 18 residues. CDR1 is MDHEN and CDR2 is SYDVKM in the germline V gene. The ends were cut back, 2 bases at V and 2 bases at J, with 21 bases in the middle.

The rearrangement joins TRBV27 to TRBJ1-5; TRBD1 aligns across 9 bases. V was clipped by 6 bases and J by 7 bases; unmatched bases: 10. Germline V lookup: CDR1 MNHEY, CDR2 SMNVEV (reference sequence). This CDR3 has 15 residues. CDR3 in DNA: TGTGCCAGCAGAAACAGGGGGCGCGAGGGGCAGCCCCAGCATTTT. This codes for CASRNRGREGQPQHF.

This chain links TRBV27 with TRBJ1-4; 9 bases fit TRBD1. CDR3 size: 18 residues. Trimming removed 0 bases from V and 7 bases from J; junction bases left unmatched: 12. Germline-derived CDR1 and CDR2 are MNHEY and SMNVEV (reference sequence). The CDR3: CASSLSLGDRARGEKLFF. In DNA form, the CDR3 reads TGTGCCAGCAGTTTATCGTTGGGGGACAGGGCGAGAGGTGAAAAACTGTTTTTT.

The V and J genes are TRBV5-1 and TRBJ1-2; D perhaps matches TRBD1 (5 bases). Germline values: CDR1 SGHRS, CDR2 YFSETQ. With 2 bases removed from V and 6 bases from J, the gap between germline ends came to 11 bases. The CDR3 spans 13 residues. CDR3 nucleotide sequence: TGCGCCAGCAGCTTATGGCAGGGCCATGGCTACACCTTC. Protein product: CASSLWQGHGYTF.

The chain has TRBV7-8 and TRBJ1-1; the match to TRBD1 covers 10 bases. The CDR3 extends over 14 amino acids. V shed 1 base, J shed 4 bases, and the junction held 0 bases outside the gene matches. The germline CDR1 and CDR2 sequences are SGHVS and FQNEAQ. The CDR3 DNA sequence: TGTGCCAGCAGCTTAGGACAGGGGGCCACTGAAGCTTTCTTT. Translation: CASSLGQGATEAFF.

The chain is built from TRBV27 and TRBJ1-1, with a weak D call TRBD1 (5 bases). The germline V gene has CDR1 MNHEY and CDR2 SMNVEV (reference sequence). Trimming left V 5 bases short and J 1 base short, with 8 bases between. The CDR3 contains 13 residues. The CDR3 protein is CASSTTGNTEAFF. DNA for the CDR3: TGTGCCAGCAGTACTACAGGGAACACTGAAGCTTTCTTT.

The chain recombines TRBV29-1 with TRBJ1-2; possible D gene TRBD1, 5 bases. CDR1 and CDR2 from the germline V gene are SQVTM and ANQGSEA. The CDR3 extends over 16 amino acids. The ends were cut back, 0 bases at V and 5 bases at J, with 19 bases in the middle. This CDR3 reads CSVEDLTAGRGYGYTF. DNA for the CDR3: TGCAGCGTTGAAGACCTGACAGCCGGGAGGGGTTATGGCTACACCTTC.

This sequence joins TRBV28 and TRBJ1-1; the D is unclear. With 2 bases removed from V and 7 bases from J, the gap between germline ends came to 17 bases. The CDR3 spans 15 residues. Germline V gene lookup returns CDR1 MDHEN and CDR2 SYDVKM. The CDR3 spells CASSLRVQAHREAFF. DNA for the CDR3: TGTGCCAGCAGTTTAAGAGTCCAGGCCCACCGTGAAGCTTTCTTT.

This chain links TRBV5-4 with TRBJ2-7, with TRBD2 matching over 13 bases. The CDR3 sequence is 17 residues long. Trimming took 0 bases from V and 2 from J; bases not matched to a gene: 5. CDR1 and CDR2 (germline): SGHNT, YYREEE (reference sequence). This CDR3 reads CASSLGLAGGRAYEQYF. CDR3 DNA: TGTGCCAGCAGCTTGGGACTAGCGGGGGGTCGAGCCTACGAGCAGTACTTC.

The chain links TRBV7-9 to TRBJ2-5; a weak D match, TRBD2 (5 bases). Trimming pared 5 bases from V and 5 bases from J, leaving 15 bases between. CDR3 length: 14 amino acids. CDR1 and CDR2 (germline): SEHNR, FQNEAQ (reference sequence). As DNA, the CDR3 is TGTGCCAGCAGCCCCTTCATGGGCGGGGAGACCCAGTACTTC. It specifies CASSPFMGGETQYF.

The J gene is TRBJ2-2, the V gene TRBV12-5; 8 bases map to TRBD1. CDR1 is LGHNT and CDR2 is FRNRAP in the germline V gene. Trimming removed 5 bases from V and 2 bases from J; junction bases left unmatched: 4. The CDR3 consists of 15 residues. In DNA, the CDR3 is TGTGCTAGTGGTAAGGGACAGGCAAACACCGGGGAGCTGTTTTTT. Translated, it gives CASGKGQANTGELFF.

V usage is TRBV5-4 and J usage is TRBJ1-4; D is unclear. The V end lost 7 bases, the J end lost 0 bases, and 13 bases lay between the germline ends. Germline CDR1 is SGHNT and CDR2 is YYREEE (reference sequence). This CDR3 spans 15 amino acids. The chain's CDR3 is CASSRRDSTNEKLFF. The CDR3 DNA reads as TGTGCCAGCTCGAGGAGAGATTCAACTAATGAAAAACTGTTTTTT.

V gene TRBV5-6 combines with J gene TRBJ2-3; 7 bases match TRBD1. CDR3 length equals 17 residues. V lost 2 bases, J lost 0 bases, and 9 bases stayed unmatched. Germline values: CDR1 SGHDT, CDR2 YYEEEE. CDR3 amino acids: CASSFGTGVGSTDTQYF. The DNA of the CDR3 is TGTGCCAGCAGCTTCGGTACAGGGGTAGGGAGCACAGATACGCAGTATTTT.

This chain connects TRBV15 to TRBJ2-1; TRBD2 matches at 13 bases. There are 14 residues in the CDR3. The trim removed 4 bases at V and 10 bases at J, leaving 4 bases unmatched. CDR1 and CDR2 (germline): LNHNV, YYDKDF (reference sequence). The CDR3 protein is CATSMGLAGWEQFF. Written as DNA, the CDR3 is TGTGCCACCAGCATGGGACTAGCGGGGTGGGAGCAGTTCTTC.

The chain combines TRBV10-3 with TRBJ1-1; 12 bases fit TRBD1. This CDR3 is built from 19 residues. V shed 2 bases, J shed 1 base, and the junction held 11 bases outside the gene matches. Germline CDR1 ENHRY, CDR2 SYGVKD. Here the CDR3 DNA reads TGTGCCATCAGTGAGGTTTTTCCGGGACAGGGGGCTCGGAACACTGAAGCTTTCTTT. This translates into CAISEVFPGQGARNTEAFF.

The rearrangement joins TRBV4-1 to TRBJ2-1, with TRBD1 matching over 7 bases. The J segment lost 8 bases and the V segment lost 8 bases, leaving 9 bases of the junction unmatched. The CDR3 length is 13 residues. Germline V gene data show CDR1 as MGHRA and CDR2 as YSYEKL. The CDR3 region is CASSILGGDEQFF. The CDR3 DNA reads as TGCGCCAGCTCCATTCTAGGGGGCGATGAGCAGTTCTTC.

This clone was picked up a small number of times. The chain combines TRBV5-6 with TRBJ1-6; 8 nucleotides agree with TRBD1. The ends lost 1 base at V and 6 bases at J; junction bases unmatched: 6. The length of the CDR3 is 16 residues. Germline-derived CDR1 and CDR2 are SGHDT and YYEEEE. CDR3 loop: CASSLWGQVLNSPLHF. Written as DNA, the CDR3 is TGTGCCAGCAGCTTGTGGGGACAGGTCCTTAATTCACCCCTCCACTTT.

The genes are TRBV6-6 and TRBJ1-2; TRBD1 aligns across 7 bases. CDR1 is MNHNY and CDR2 is SVGAGI in the germline V gene (reference sequence). Trimming took 2 bases from V and 4 from J; bases not matched to a gene: 4. This CDR3 is 14 amino acids long. As DNA, the CDR3 is TGTGCCAGCAGTTACGGCGGGACAGCCTATGGCTACACCTTC. Its translation: CASSYGGTAYGYTF.

The rearrangement uses TRBV7-9 and TRBJ2-7, with 7 nucleotides matching TRBD2. Germline CDR1 is SEHNR and CDR2 is FQNEAQ (reference sequence). The CDR3 is 13 residues long. The V segment lost 2 bases and the J segment 8 bases; nucleotides outside the gene matches: 6. The CDR3 coding sequence is TGTGCCAGCAGCTTACCGGCGCGGGAGAAGCAGTACTTC. It translates to CASSLPAREKQYF.

This clone turned up a few times. The chain employs TRBV5-6 and TRBJ1-3; D gene unclear. The germline gives CDR1 SGHDT, CDR2 YYEEEE. Trimming removed 0 bases at V and 0 bases at J, with 13 bases between. The CDR3 consists of 17 residues. The CDR3 is CASSLVGIPLSGNTIYF. The CDR3 coding sequence is TGTGCCAGCAGCTTGGTCGGGATCCCCCTCTCTGGAAACACCATATATTTT. The full variable domain, in which reference TRBV5-6 and TRBJ1-3 provide the parts outside the CDR3, is DAGVTQSPTHLIKTRGQQVTLRCSPKSGHDTVSWYQQALGQGPQFIFQYYEEEERQRGNFPDRFSGHQFPNYSSELNVNALLLGDSALYLCASSLVGIPLSGNTIYFGEGSWLTVV.